This T cell receptor (beta chain) comes out of a study of OX40 agonist ivuxolimab in advanced cancers. This CDR3 region has 12 residues. Trimming removed 3 bases at V and 4 bases at J, with 6 bases between. From germline, CDR1 is MNHNS and CDR2 SASEGT. Sequencing was performed with immunoSEQ multiplex PCR; in TCRdb, only in-frame clones are kept and a portion is missing. The sample lists about 25,000 clones, approximately 80% occurring once. Specimen: CD4+ or CD8+ T cells sorted from blood, collected in a trial of the OX40 agonist ivuxolimab. The chain links TRBV6-1 to TRBJ1-2; D remains ambiguous. The sequence was obtained from an adult with an advanced solid tumor such as melanoma, head and neck, liver or kidney cancer. CDR3 sequence reads: CASSEGFYGYTF. The CDR3, as DNA: TGTGCCAGCAGTGAGGGGTTCTATGGCTACACCTTC.